A single sample is the source of the 9 T cell receptor beta chains below, sequenced in a study of vaccination and CD4 T cells after COVID-19. Treatment given: approximately nine-day PBMC culture with coronavirus spike peptide pools or control peptides (ViraFEST assay). An unexposed donor provided the CD4+ T cells, which were collected before the COVID-19 pandemic (2011-2018). The Oncomine TCR Beta short-read assay generated sequence data from the DNA of cultured CD4+ T cells. Extraction of genomic DNA was performed on cultured CD4+ T cells. TCRdb redid the calling of the PCR reads with MiXCR, one entry per CDR3 protein. The data show about 7,000 distinct CDR3 sequences, about 30% seen once. The antigens for these receptors are not known. The source material was CD4+ T cells from blood, cultured in vitro. The receptor source for this set is a human donor in good health.

V and J are TRBV20-1 and TRBJ2-1, with 11 bases aligning to TRBD2. V dropped 2 bases and J dropped 0; count of bases not matched to a gene: 3. Germline CDR1 and CDR2: DFQATT and SNEGSKA (reference sequence). The CDR3 is 16 residues long. The CDR3 loop reads CSARPGLADSYNEQFF. The CDR3 DNA is TGCAGTGCTAGACCGGGACTAGCGGACTCCTACAATGAGCAGTTCTTC.

V usage is TRBV6-4 and J usage is TRBJ1-6, with unresolved D. Per the germline V gene, CDR1 is MRHNA and CDR2 is SNTAGT. This CDR3 has 15 residues. V dropped 5 bases and J dropped 5 bases, with 13 bases sitting between them. The CDR3 DNA is TGTGCCAGCAGTTTTCGGACGGATGATAATTCACCCCTCCACTTT. Translated, it gives CASSFRTDDNSPLHF.

In this sample, this clonotype turned up a few times. The J gene is TRBJ1-1, the V gene TRBV19, with 10 nucleotides matching TRBD1. The CDR3 covers 15 residues. The V gene's germline CDR1 is LNHDA and CDR2 SQIVND (reference sequence). The V and J ends lost 4 bases and 3 bases, in that order; junction bases with no gene match: 5. The DNA of the CDR3 is TGTGCCAGTAGTAACGGGACAGGGGTGTACACTGAAGCTTTCTTT. This codes for CASSNGTGVYTEAFF.

This clonotype has just a few counts. The chain is built from TRBV20-1 and TRBJ1-5; D ambiguous. The CDR3 length is 15 residues. CDR1 is DFQATT, CDR2 SNEGSKA, per germline (reference sequence). The ends were cut back, 1 base at V and 4 bases at J, with 14 bases in the middle. The CDR3 coding sequence is TGCAGTGCTAGAGCTTTGGCAGCGGGGAATCAGCCCCAGCATTTT. Translated: CSARALAAGNQPQHF.

This clonotype has more than one count but fewer than ten. This chain joins TRBV20-1 and TRBJ2-7, with 9 bases that match TRBD2. The CDR3 sequence is 15 residues long. Looked up from germline, CDR1 is DFQATT and CDR2 is SNEGSKA (reference sequence). Trimming removed 4 bases from V and 0 bases from J; junction bases left unmatched: 7. CDR3 sequence: CSAKGAGGVSYEQYF. Here the CDR3 DNA reads TGCAGTGCTAAGGGTGCGGGAGGGGTCTCCTACGAGCAGTACTTC.

V usage is TRBV6-2 or TRBV6-3 and J usage is TRBJ2-2; 12 bases align to TRBD2. Germline trimming cut 1 base from V and 1 base from J; bases unmatched to any gene: 10. The CDR3 loop spans 20 amino acids. Germline CDR1 and CDR2: MNHEY and SVGEGT. The CDR3 coding sequence is TGTGCCAGCAGTTACTGGATGGGTATGGGACTAGCGGGGAACACCGGGGAGCTGTTTTTT. Residues: CASSYWMGMGLAGNTGELFF.

CDR3 nucleotide sequence: TGCAGTGCTAGGACCAGGGACAGGGGAGGCTCAGATACGCAGTATTTT. Translating it yields CSARTRDRGGSDTQYF. V gene TRBV20-1 combines with J gene TRBJ2-3, with 10 bases fitting TRBD1. CDR3 length: 16 residues. Per germline, CDR1 DFQATT and CDR2 SNEGSKA (reference sequence). Trimming cost V 3 bases and J 4 bases; bases outside gene matches: 10.

There are a few counts of this clonotype. The rearrangement joins TRBV27 to TRBJ1-5; D unresolved. Germline CDR1 and CDR2: MNHEY and SMNVEV (reference sequence). The CDR3 spans 12 residues. With 6 bases removed from V and 5 bases from J, the gap between germline ends came to 8 bases. The CDR3 DNA reads TGTGCCAGCAGGAATGGTCATCAGCCCCAGCATTTT. Its translation: CASRNGHQPQHF.

The chain is built from TRBV20-1 and TRBJ2-1; 11 bases are a match to TRBD2. Germline V gives CDR1 DFQATT, CDR2 SNEGSKA (reference sequence). The junction had 6 bases not matched to a gene; V was cut back by 0 bases and J by 5 bases. The CDR3 has 16 residues. The CDR3 DNA is TGCAGTGCTAGAGATCCCCGGACTAGCGGGCACAATGAGCAGTTCTTC. It yields the protein CSARDPRTSGHNEQFF.